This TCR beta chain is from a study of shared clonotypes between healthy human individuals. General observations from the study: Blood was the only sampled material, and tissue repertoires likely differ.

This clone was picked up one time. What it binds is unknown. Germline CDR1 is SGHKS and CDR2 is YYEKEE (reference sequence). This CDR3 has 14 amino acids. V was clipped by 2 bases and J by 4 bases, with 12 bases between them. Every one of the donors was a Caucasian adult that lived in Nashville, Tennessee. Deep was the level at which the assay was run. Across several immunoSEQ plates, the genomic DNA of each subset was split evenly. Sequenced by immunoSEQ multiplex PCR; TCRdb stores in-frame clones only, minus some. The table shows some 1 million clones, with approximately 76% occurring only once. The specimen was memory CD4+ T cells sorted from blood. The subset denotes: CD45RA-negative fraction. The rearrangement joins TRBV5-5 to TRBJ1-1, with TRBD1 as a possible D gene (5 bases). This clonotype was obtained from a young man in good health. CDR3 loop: CASSFSRASTEAFF. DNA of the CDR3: TGTGCCAGCAGCTTTTCCAGGGCCAGCACTGAAGCTTTCTTT. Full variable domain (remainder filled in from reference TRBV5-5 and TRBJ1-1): DAGVTQSPTHLIKTRGQQVTLRCSPISGHKSVSWYQQVLGQGPQFIFQYYEKEERGRGNFPDRFSARQFPNYSSELNVNALLLGDSALYLCASSFSRASTEAFFGQGTRLTVV.